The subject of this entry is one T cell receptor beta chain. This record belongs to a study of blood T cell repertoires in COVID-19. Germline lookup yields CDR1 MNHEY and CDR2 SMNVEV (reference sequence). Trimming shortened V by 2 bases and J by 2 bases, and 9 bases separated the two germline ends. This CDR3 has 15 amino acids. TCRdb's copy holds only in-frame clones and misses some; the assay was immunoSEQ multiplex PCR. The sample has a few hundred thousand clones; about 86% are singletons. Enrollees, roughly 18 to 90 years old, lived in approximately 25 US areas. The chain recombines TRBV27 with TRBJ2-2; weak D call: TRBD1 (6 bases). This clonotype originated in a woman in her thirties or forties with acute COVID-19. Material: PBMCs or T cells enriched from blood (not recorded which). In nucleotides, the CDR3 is TGTGCCAGCAGTTTACCCAGGGGAAACACCGGGGAGCTGTTTTTT. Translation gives CASSLPRGNTGELFF.